The sequence of this TCR beta chain was determined in a study of blood T cell repertoires in COVID-19. Study-wide background: There were acute and convalescent COVID-19 samples, and they came from the United States, Italy and Spain.

V was clipped by 2 bases and J by 3 bases; unmatched bases: 7. The CDR3 is 16 amino acids. CDR1 SNHLY and CDR2 FYNNEI come from the germline V gene. Repertoires were generated with immunoSEQ multiplex PCR, while TCRdb's copy carries only in-frame clones and drops some. The sample has over 350,000 clones; roughly 88% are singletons. This receptor was taken from a woman younger than 45 with acute COVID-19. Material for sequencing was PBMCs or T cells enriched from blood (not recorded which). The chain carries TRBV2 and TRBJ2-1; 7 bases are shared with TRBD2. Here the CDR3 reads CASSERRGGSYNEQFF. CDR3 DNA: TGTGCCAGCAGTGAAAGGCGAGGCGGGAGCTACAATGAGCAGTTCTTC.